This is a list of T cell receptor beta chains from one sample in a study of T cell responses to AZD1222 COVID-19 vaccine. This table comes from immunoSEQ multiplex PCR, and its TCRdb copy is limited to in-frame clones, with some not included. The profile covers 90,000 to 150,000 clones, with about 87% appearing a single time and around 12% taken by the ten largest. Source: peripheral blood, taken on day 0 of AZD1222 vaccination. All receptors derive from an adult in good health. CDR3s include the opening cysteine and the closing phenylalanine or tryptophan. D genes are given only for firm matches. Not all rows give a size; the values are once, few, many and, for expanded clones, a class.

TRBV7-2	-	TRBJ2-2	-	CASSLARGVWGGELFF	TGTGCCAGCAGCTTAGCGCGTGGAGTCTGGGGCGGGGAGCTGTTTTTT
TRBV6-5	-	TRBJ1-3	-	CASRADGGGNTIYF	TGTGCCAGCAGGGCGGACGGAGGGGGAAACACCATATATTTT
TRBV9	-	TRBJ2-5	-	CASSVDLYQETQYF	TGTGCCAGCAGCGTGGACCTGTACCAAGAGACCCAGTACTTC
TRBV11-2	once	TRBJ1-6	-	CASSLVLRPNSPLHF	TGTGCCAGCAGCTTAGTCCTACGACCCAATTCACCCCTCCACTTT
TRBV18	-	TRBJ2-6	-	CASSSGANVLTF	TGTGCCAGCTCATCCGGGGCCAACGTCCTGACTTTC
TRBV7-3	-	TRBJ2-1	-	CASSLRGRPDNEQFF	TGTGCCAGCAGCTTAAGGGGGAGGCCAGACAATGAGCAGTTCTTC
TRBV28	once	TRBJ1-2	-	CASSPREHNYGYTF	TGTGCCAGCAGCCCCAGGGAGCATAACTATGGCTACACCTTC
TRBV2	-	TRBJ1-4	-	CASRRELSNEKLFF	TGTGCCAGCAGGCGGGAACTTTCTAATGAAAAACTGTTTTTT
TRBV28	-	TRBJ1-5	TRBD1	CASKTGGTQPQHF	TGTGCCAGCAAGACAGGGGGCACTCAGCCCCAGCATTTT
TRBV28	-	TRBJ2-5	TRBD1	CASSLQGFGETQYF	TGTGCCAGCAGCCTACAGGGGTTCGGGGAGACCCAGTACTTC
TRBV29-1	few	TRBJ2-7	-	CSVEGQGHYEQYF	TGCAGCGTTGAAGGGCAGGGGCACTACGAGCAGTACTTC
TRBV7-8	-	TRBJ2-7	-	CASSSVRSPYPYEQYF	TGTGCCAGCAGTTCCGTAAGGAGTCCCTACCCCTACGAGCAGTACTTC
TRBV6-5	-	TRBJ1-4	-	CASNPTATNEKLFF	TGTGCCAGCAACCCGACGGCAACTAATGAAAAACTGTTTTTT
TRBV3-1/TRBV3-2	-	TRBJ2-1	-	CASSQGSPSNEQFF	TGTGCCAGCAGCCAAGGATCCCCCTCCAATGAGCAGTTCTTC
TRBV10-3	-	TRBJ2-7	TRBD2	CAISARGGGYEQYF	TGTGCCATCAGTGCGCGGGGGGGCGGGTACGAGCAGTACTTC
TRBV29-1	-	TRBJ2-7	TRBD2	CSVRALRSGRAGFYEQYF	TGCAGCGTTCGCGCTTTACGTAGCGGGAGGGCCGGGTTCTACGAGCAGTACTTC
TRBV28	few	TRBJ2-3	TRBD2	CASTHGRASGTSDTQYF	TGTGCCAGCACCCATGGGAGGGCTAGCGGGACCTCAGATACGCAGTATTTT
TRBV14	-	TRBJ2-1	-	CASSQDLGYEQFF	TGTGCCAGCAGCCAAGATTTAGGGTATGAGCAGTTCTTC
TRBV7-2	-	TRBJ2-1	TRBD1	CASSLGRQGLNYNEQFF	TGTGCCAGCAGCTTAGGTCGACAGGGGTTAAATTACAATGAGCAGTTCTTC
TRBV5-1	once	TRBJ1-2	-	CASGGGGRSDYGYTF	TGCGCCAGCGGAGGTGGGGGGCGCTCGGACTATGGCTACACCTTC
TRBV3-1/TRBV3-2	few	TRBJ1-1	-	CASSLQGYTEAFF	TGTGCCAGCAGCCTACAGGGTTACACTGAAGCTTTCTTT
TRBV28	few	TRBJ2-7	-	CASQVPKMYEQYF	TGTGCCAGCCAGGTACCTAAGATGTACGAGCAGTACTTC
TRBV15	-	TRBJ1-4	TRBD1	CATSRGDRASTNEKLFF	TGTGCCACCAGCAGAGGCGACAGGGCTAGCACTAATGAAAAACTGTTTTTT
TRBV6-1	-	TRBJ2-3	TRBD1	CASSELGTGGAFSSDTQYF	TGTGCCAGCAGTGAATTAGGGACAGGGGGGGCTTTTTCTTCGGATACGCAGTATTTT
TRBV18	-	TRBJ2-1	-	CASSPSLDSEQFF	TGTGCCAGCTCACCTAGTCTGGACTCCGAGCAGTTCTTC
TRBV7-8	-	TRBJ1-2	-	CASTRDLTDGYTF	TGTGCCAGCACCAGGGATCTAACCGACGGCTACACCTTC
TRBV19	-	TRBJ1-5	-	CASRVQGPSNQPQHF	TGTGCCAGTAGAGTACAGGGCCCAAGCAATCAGCCCCAGCATTTT
TRBV28	-	TRBJ2-4	-	CASSLGWTGNIQYF	TGTGCCAGCAGTTTAGGTTGGACTGGTAACATTCAGTACTTC
TRBV29-1	-	TRBJ2-5	-	CSVGGRYQETQYF	TGCAGCGTTGGGGGCAGGTACCAAGAGACCCAGTACTTC
TRBV24-1	-	TRBJ1-2	TRBD1	CATSQGATYGYTF	TGTGCCACCTCTCAGGGGGCGACGTATGGCTACACCTTC
TRBV11-3	-	TRBJ2-1	-	CASSATLRGGNNEQFF	TGTGCCAGCAGCGCCACACTCAGGGGGGGCAACAATGAGCAGTTCTTC
TRBV7-2	-	TRBJ2-3	TRBD1	CASSLWAGTGVTDTQYF	TGTGCCAGCAGCTTATGGGCCGGGACAGGGGTAACAGATACGCAGTATTTT